This T cell receptor beta chain was sequenced during a study of persistence of HIV-infected CD4 T cells. By share, this clone counts as medium-sized. What it recognizes is unknown. Lysates of CMV-infected fibroblasts at around 9.1 ug/mL stimulated these cells. Sorting of responding CD4+ T cells relied on upregulated CD40 ligand together with CD69. This CDR3 spans 17 amino acids. CDR1 and CDR2 from the germline V gene are LNHDA and SQIVND (reference sequence). The J segment lost 6 bases and the V segment lost 0 bases, leaving 10 bases of the junction unmatched. This was the immunoSEQ version 4 assay in survey mode. This table comes from immunoSEQ multiplex PCR, and its TCRdb copy is limited to in-frame clones, with some not included. The sample records around 13,000 clones, roughly 70% being singletons.

The genes are TRBV19 and TRBJ1-2; the match to TRBD1 covers 10 bases. The material was CD4+ T cells sorted from PBMCs after roughly 18-hour stimulation, obtained from a patient who received antiretroviral therapy. The TCR sequence derives from an adult man with HIV who was CMV-seropositive. The CDR3 DNA reads TGTGCCAGTAGTATAGACCTTCCGACAGGGGGCGCGAATGGCTACACCTTC. It translates to CASSIDLPTGGANGYTF.